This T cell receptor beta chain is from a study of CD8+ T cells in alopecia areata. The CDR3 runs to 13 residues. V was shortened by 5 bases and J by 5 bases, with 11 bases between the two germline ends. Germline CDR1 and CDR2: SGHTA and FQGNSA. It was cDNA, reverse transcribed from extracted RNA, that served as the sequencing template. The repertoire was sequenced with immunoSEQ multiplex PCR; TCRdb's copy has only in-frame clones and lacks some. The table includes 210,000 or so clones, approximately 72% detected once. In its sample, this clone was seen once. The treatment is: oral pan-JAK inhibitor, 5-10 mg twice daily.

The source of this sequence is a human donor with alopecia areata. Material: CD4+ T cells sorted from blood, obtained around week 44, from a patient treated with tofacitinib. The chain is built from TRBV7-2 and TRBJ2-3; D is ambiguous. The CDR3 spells CASSPSGQDTQYF. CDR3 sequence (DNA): TGTGCCAGCAGCCCCTCGGGCCAAGATACGCAGTATTTT.